Listed below are T cell receptor beta chains from one sample, sequenced in a study of Ad26.COV2.S vaccination and SARS-CoV-2 variants. The repertoire was sequenced with immunoSEQ multiplex PCR; TCRdb's copy has only in-frame clones and lacks some. The data hold around 450,000 clones, with nearly 90% observed a single time. The input for sequencing was peripheral blood, taken in a trial of Ad26.COV2.S vaccine versus placebo. These receptors came from a person between 18 and 65 years old who received the Ad26.COV2.S COVID-19 vaccine or a placebo. The CDR3 runs from the conserved cysteine through the conserved F or W. Fields, in order: V gene, J gene, D gene, clone size, CDR3 protein, CDR3 DNA. A D gene is named only where the DNA matches it firmly. The size entry is marked missing in some rows and otherwise reads once, few, many or a size class.

>TRBV6-1|TRBJ2-7|-|once
CASSESVISYEQYF
TGTGCCAGCAGTGAGTCCGTAATCTCCTACGAGCAGTACTTC
>TRBV19|TRBJ1-5|-|-
CASSIDAGRQPQHF
TGTGCCAGTAGTATAGACGCAGGGAGGCAGCCCCAGCATTTT
>TRBV6-5|TRBJ2-7|-|-
CASSYNYEQYF
TGTGCCAGCAGTTATAATTACGAGCAGTACTTC
>TRBV11-3|TRBJ1-1|-|-
CASSLRGDTEAFF
TGTGCCAGCAGCTTAAGGGGCGACACTGAAGCTTTCTTT
>TRBV7-3|TRBJ2-6|-|-
CASSQGLSGANVLTF
TGTGCCAGCAGTCAGGGTCTCTCTGGGGCCAACGTCCTGACTTTC
>TRBV7-9|TRBJ2-7|-|-
CASSQTGEQYF
TGTGCCAGCAGCCAGACTGGCGAGCAGTACTTC
>TRBV15|TRBJ1-1|-|once
CATRGGTEAFF
TGTGCCACTAGAGGGGGGACTGAAGCTTTCTTT
>TRBV7-3|TRBJ2-3|TRBD1|-
CASSPSGQGTDTQYF
TGTGCCAGCAGCCCCAGCGGACAGGGCACAGATACGCAGTATTTT
>TRBV19|TRBJ1-1|-|-
CASKNTRNTEAFF
TGTGCCAGTAAGAACACCCGGAACACTGAAGCTTTCTTT
>TRBV19|TRBJ1-2|-|-
CASSNRDLYGYTF
TGTGCCAGTAGTAACCGGGACCTCTATGGCTACACCTTC
>TRBV5-1|TRBJ1-1|TRBD1|-
CASRLQGDTEAFF
TGCGCCAGCAGGTTACAGGGGGACACTGAAGCTTTCTTT
>TRBV28|TRBJ2-7|-|once
CASSQGGGQHEQYF
TGTGCCAGCAGTCAGGGAGGGGGTCAGCACGAGCAGTACTTC
>TRBV5-4|TRBJ1-1|-|-
CASSATEGGAEAFF
TGTGCCAGCAGCGCAACGGAGGGGGGCGCTGAAGCTTTCTTT
>TRBV4-1|TRBJ2-5|-|-
CASSQGGASETQYF
TGCGCCAGCAGCCAAGGGGGGGCTTCGGAGACCCAGTACTTC
>TRBV5-1|TRBJ1-4|-|-
CASSLGRSEKLFF
TGCGCCAGCAGCTTGGGGCGTAGTGAAAAACTGTTTTTT
>TRBV11-2|TRBJ2-3|TRBD2|-
CASSFERGGLAYF
TGTGCCAGCAGCTTCGAGCGGGGGGGGCTCGCGTATTTT
>TRBV4-1|TRBJ1-1|TRBD1|-
CASSPRTGGNAEAFF
TGCGCCAGCAGCCCACGGACAGGGGGCAATGCTGAAGCTTTCTTT
>TRBV5-4|TRBJ2-1|TRBD2|-
CASSLAGLADEQFF
TGTGCCAGCAGCTTGGCCGGGCTAGCGGATGAGCAGTTCTTC
>TRBV3-1/TRBV3-2|TRBJ1-1|TRBD1|-
CASSNGDRDMTEAFF
TGTGCCAGCAGCAACGGCGACAGGGATATGACTGAAGCTTTCTTT
>TRBV11-2|TRBJ2-7|TRBD2|-
CASSLEAASGANEQYF
TGTGCCAGCAGCTTAGAAGCCGCTAGCGGAGCAAACGAGCAGTACTTC
>TRBV5-1|TRBJ2-1|-|-
CASSLGGYSYNEQFF
TGCGCCAGCAGCTTGGGCGGGTACTCCTACAATGAGCAGTTCTTC
>TRBV19|TRBJ2-7|-|-
CASNPNTWSDLQSYEQYF
TGTGCCAGTAATCCTAATACATGGTCGGACTTACAATCCTACGAGCAGTACTTC
>TRBV5-1|TRBJ2-3|TRBD2|once
CASSLTSGRTDTQYF
TGCGCCAGCAGCTTGACTAGCGGACGCACAGATACGCAGTATTTT
>TRBV7-2|TRBJ1-5|-|-
CASSPLLGGGNQPQHF
TGTGCCAGCAGCCCTCTCTTAGGGGGGGGCAATCAGCCCCAGCATTTT
>TRBV5-1|TRBJ1-3|-|-
CASSLTQGSGNTIYF
TGCGCCAGCAGCTTGACCCAGGGATCTGGAAACACCATATATTTT
>TRBV7-2|TRBJ1-1|-|-
CASSLTLNTEAFF
TGTGCCAGCAGCTTAACTTTGAACACTGAAGCTTTCTTT
>TRBV5-6|TRBJ1-1|-|-
CASSLWWNTEAFF
TGTGCCAGCAGCTTGTGGTGGAACACTGAAGCTTTCTTT
>TRBV3-1/TRBV3-2|TRBJ1-1|-|-
CASSQTRMVDTEAFF
TGTGCCAGCAGCCAAACTAGGATGGTCGACACTGAAGCTTTCTTT
>TRBV9|TRBJ1-4|-|-
CASSVGWESRATNEKLFF
TGTGCCAGCAGCGTAGGGTGGGAGTCTCGTGCAACTAATGAAAAACTGTTTTTT
>TRBV12-3/TRBV12-4|TRBJ2-1|-|-
CASSFDEYNEQFF
TGTGCCAGCAGTTTTGATGAATACAATGAGCAGTTCTTC
>TRBV9|TRBJ2-1|TRBD1|-
CASKPLPTGENEQFF
TGTGCCAGCAAACCCCTTCCGACAGGGGAAAATGAGCAGTTCTTC
>TRBV15|TRBJ2-1|-|-
CATSDRPDNEQFF
TGTGCCACCAGCGACCGACCGGACAATGAGCAGTTCTTC
>TRBV5-1|TRBJ2-4|-|-
CASALGRTAHLNIQYF
TGCGCCAGCGCCCTGGGCAGGACTGCCCACCTAAACATTCAGTACTTC
>TRBV7-9|TRBJ2-6|TRBD1|-
CASSLGQGAAGANVLTF
TGTGCCAGCAGCTTAGGGCAGGGGGCTGCTGGGGCCAACGTCCTGACTTTC
>TRBV29-1|TRBJ2-2|-|-
CSVDGGRAGELFF
TGCAGCGTTGATGGGGGAAGAGCCGGGGAGCTGTTTTTT
>TRBV6-6|TRBJ1-6|-|-
CASSRGVGNIMNSPLHF
TGTGCCAGCAGCCGAGGCGTGGGTAATATAATGAATTCACCCCTCCACTTT
>TRBV6-5|TRBJ2-1|TRBD1|-
CASTTGGAYNEQFF
TGTGCCAGCACGACAGGGGGCGCTTACAATGAGCAGTTCTTC
>TRBV28|TRBJ2-1|-|-
CASSPQWGLSSYNEQFF
TGTGCCAGCAGTCCACAGTGGGGACTTAGCTCCTACAATGAGCAGTTCTTC
>TRBV6-6|TRBJ1-1|TRBD1|-
CASSYEGQGDPEAFF
TGTGCCAGCAGTTACGAGGGACAGGGGGATCCTGAAGCTTTCTTT
>TRBV5-6|TRBJ1-2|TRBD1|-
CASSWRTGVYGYTF
TGTGCCAGCAGCTGGCGGACAGGGGTCTATGGCTACACCTTC